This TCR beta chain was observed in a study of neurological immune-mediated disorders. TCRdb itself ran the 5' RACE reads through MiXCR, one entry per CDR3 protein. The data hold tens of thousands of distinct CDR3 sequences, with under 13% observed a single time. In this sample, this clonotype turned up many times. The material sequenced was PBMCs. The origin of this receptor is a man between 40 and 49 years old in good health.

DNA of the CDR3: TGTGCCAGCCGTAATCGAGGGGCAGGTGAGCAGTTCTTC. Its translation: CASRNRGAGEQFF. The chain is built from TRBV28 and TRBJ2-1, with D perhaps matching TRBD1 or TRBD2 (5 bases each). Germline-derived CDR1 and CDR2 are MDHEN and SYDVKM. V lost 8 bases and J 9 bases, leaving 17 bases between the germline ends. CDR3 length equals 13 residues. The whole variable domain, remainder taken from reference TRBV28 and TRBJ2-1, is DVKVTQSSRYLVKRTGEKVFLECVQDMDHENMFWYRQDPGLGLRLIYFSYDVKMKEKGDIPEGYSVSREKKERFSLILESASTNQTSMYLCASRNRGAGEQFFGPGTRLTVL.